The rows below give T cell receptor beta chains drawn from one sample of a study of blood T cell repertoires in COVID-19. The data were produced by immunoSEQ multiplex PCR, yet TCRdb's version contains in-frame clones alone and is incomplete. Among more than 85,000 clones listed, 75% to 90% were seen once. Sequenced input: peripheral blood. These receptors all come from a woman aged 50 to 65 with COVID-19, enrolled during active disease. Both conserved end residues are part of each CDR3. The order of the fields is V gene, D gene, clone size, J gene, CDR3 DNA, CDR3 protein. The D gene is left open where the match is weak. A row's size may be missing; if present it is once, few, many or a size class.

TRBV24-1,TRBD1,NA,TRBJ2-1,TGTGCCACCAGTGATCCACAGGGGGCAGGCAATGAGCAGTTCTTC,CATSDPQGAGNEQFF
TRBV4-1,NA,NA,TRBJ1-5,TGCGCCAGCAGCCCAGTGGTATCTCAGCCCCAGCATTTT,CASSPVVSQPQHF
TRBV6-5,TRBD2,few,TRBJ2-5,TGTGCCAGCAGCCAACTAGCGGGCGAGACCCAGTACTTC,CASSQLAGETQYF
TRBV11-2,NA,NA,TRBJ1-2,TGTGCCAGCAGCCCGGAGACCGTTGCGTCGGGCTACACCTTC,CASSPETVASGYTF
TRBV4-1,NA,NA,TRBJ2-7,TGCGCCAGCAGCCGGACCCTGGGACTTTCCTACGAGCAGTACTTC,CASSRTLGLSYEQYF
TRBV13,NA,NA,TRBJ1-4,TGTGCCAGCAGCTTCTACAGGCTAACTAATGAAAAACTGTTTTTT,CASSFYRLTNEKLFF
TRBV2,NA,NA,TRBJ2-7,TGTGCCAGCAGTGAAGGCTTCGTGAGCTCCTACGAGCAGTACTTC,CASSEGFVSSYEQYF
TRBV24-1,TRBD1,NA,TRBJ2-3,TGTGCCACCAGTGATTCAGGGGGAACGCAGTATTTT,CATSDSGGTQYF
TRBV5-5,TRBD1,NA,TRBJ2-1,TGTGCCAGCAGCATCGGGACAGGGGGCCTTGAGCAGTTCTTC,CASSIGTGGLEQFF
TRBV2,TRBD2,NA,TRBJ2-3,TGTGCCAGCAGGGGACTAGCTCTCCCAGATACGCAGTATTTT,CASRGLALPDTQYF
TRBV4-1,NA,NA,TRBJ2-7,TGCGCCAGCAGCCAAGATCTTCCGGGCTCCTACGAGCAGTACTTC,CASSQDLPGSYEQYF